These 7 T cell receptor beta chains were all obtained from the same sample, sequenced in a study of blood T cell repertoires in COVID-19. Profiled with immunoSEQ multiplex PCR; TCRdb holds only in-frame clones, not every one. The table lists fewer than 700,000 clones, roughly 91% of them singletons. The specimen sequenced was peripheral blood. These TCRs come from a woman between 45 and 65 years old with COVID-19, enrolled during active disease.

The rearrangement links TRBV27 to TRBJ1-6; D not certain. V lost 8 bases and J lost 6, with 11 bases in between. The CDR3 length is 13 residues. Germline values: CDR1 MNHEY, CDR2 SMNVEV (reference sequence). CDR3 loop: CASARVLNSPLHF. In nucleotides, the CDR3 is TGTGCCAGCGCGCGGGTCCTTAATTCACCCCTCCACTTT.

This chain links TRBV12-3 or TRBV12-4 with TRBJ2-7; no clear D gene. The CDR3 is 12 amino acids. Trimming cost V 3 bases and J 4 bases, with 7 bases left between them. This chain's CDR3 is CASSFRRYEQYF. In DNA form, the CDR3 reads TGTGCCAGCAGTTTTAGGAGATACGAGCAGTACTTC.

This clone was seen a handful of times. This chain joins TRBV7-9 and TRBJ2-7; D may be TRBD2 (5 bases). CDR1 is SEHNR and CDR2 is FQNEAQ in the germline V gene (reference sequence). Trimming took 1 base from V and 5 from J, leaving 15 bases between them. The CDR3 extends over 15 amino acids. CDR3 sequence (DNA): TGTGCCAGCAGCTTAGGAGCAGGCACGGGAAACGAGCAGTACTTC. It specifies CASSLGAGTGNEQYF.

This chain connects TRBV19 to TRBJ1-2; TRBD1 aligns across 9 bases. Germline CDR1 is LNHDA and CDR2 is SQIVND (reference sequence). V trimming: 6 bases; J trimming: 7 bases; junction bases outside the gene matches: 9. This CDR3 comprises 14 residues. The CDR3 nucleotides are TGTGCCAGTAGGCTCCCCGGGACAGGGACTGGCTACACCTTC. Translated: CASRLPGTGTGYTF.

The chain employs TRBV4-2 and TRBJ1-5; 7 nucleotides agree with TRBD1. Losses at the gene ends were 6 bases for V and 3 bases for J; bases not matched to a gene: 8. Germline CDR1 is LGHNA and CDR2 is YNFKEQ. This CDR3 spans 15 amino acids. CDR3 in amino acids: CASRSERGPNQPQHF. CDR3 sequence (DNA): TGTGCCAGCAGATCGGAAAGGGGGCCCAATCAGCCCCAGCATTTT.

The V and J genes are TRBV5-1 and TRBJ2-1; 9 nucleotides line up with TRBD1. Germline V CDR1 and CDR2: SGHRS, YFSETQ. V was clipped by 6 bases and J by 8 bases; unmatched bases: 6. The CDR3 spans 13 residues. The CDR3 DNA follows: TGCGCCAGCAAAACACAGGGGGCCGATGAGCAGTTCTTC. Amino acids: CASKTQGADEQFF.

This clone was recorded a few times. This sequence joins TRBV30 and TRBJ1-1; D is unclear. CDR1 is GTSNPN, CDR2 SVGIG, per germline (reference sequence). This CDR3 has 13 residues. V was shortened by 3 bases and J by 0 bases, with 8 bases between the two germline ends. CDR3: CAWRAGVNTEAFF. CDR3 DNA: TGTGCCTGGAGGGCCGGGGTGAACACTGAAGCTTTCTTT.